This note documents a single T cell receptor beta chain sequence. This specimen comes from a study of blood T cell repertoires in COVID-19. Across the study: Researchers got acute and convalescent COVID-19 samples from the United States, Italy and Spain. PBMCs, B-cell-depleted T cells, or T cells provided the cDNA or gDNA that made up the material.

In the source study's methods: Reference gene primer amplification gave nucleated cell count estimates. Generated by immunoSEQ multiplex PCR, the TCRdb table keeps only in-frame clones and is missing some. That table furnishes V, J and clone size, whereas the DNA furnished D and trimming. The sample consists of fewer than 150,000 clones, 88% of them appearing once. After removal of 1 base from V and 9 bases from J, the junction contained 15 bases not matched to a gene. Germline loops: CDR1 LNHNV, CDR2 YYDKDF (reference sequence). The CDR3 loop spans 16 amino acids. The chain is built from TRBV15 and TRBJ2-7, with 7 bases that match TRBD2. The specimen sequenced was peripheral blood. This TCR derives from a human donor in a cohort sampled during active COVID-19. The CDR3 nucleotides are TGTGCCACCAGCAGAGTGCAGGGCGGGGGTGCTTATCGGCAGTACTTC. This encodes CATSRVQGGGAYRQYF. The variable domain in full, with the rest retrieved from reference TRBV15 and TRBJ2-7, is DAMVIQNPRYQVTQFGKPVTLSCSQTLNHNVMYWYQQKSSQAPKLLFHYYDKDFNNEADTPDNFQSRRPNTSFCFLDIRSPGLGDTAMYLCATSRVQGGGAYRQYFGPGTRLTVT.